This entry features one TCR beta chain sequence. Its antigen is still unknown. TCRdb re-called the reads with MiXCR, one entry per CDR3 protein. The sample includes over 250,000 distinct CDR3 sequences, 20% to 30% seen only once; the top ten take more than 11%. Germline V gene sequence: CDR1 SGHTA, CDR2 FQGNSA. V dropped 5 bases and J dropped 7 bases, with 14 bases sitting between them. The CDR3 loop spans 14 amino acids. This sample was taken from a study of T cell repertoires in cytomegalovirus infection. Study-level information: Matching HLA type, along with CMV infection, was indicated by public TCR beta signatures.

The study's findings and limits: Accumulated public TCR beta family frequency recognized individuals carrying CMV together with the relevant HLA. Predominance within the ex vivo response was attributable to HLA-C-restricted CMV-specific TCR beta clonotypes.

The clonotype originates from a human donor in good health (CMV status not recorded). Some clones in this sample may be carry-over from other donors' samples. The sample was PBMCs. The chain couples TRBV7-2 to TRBJ1-4; D is undetermined. The CDR3 loop reads CASSPHRGSEKLFF. Written as DNA, the CDR3 is TGTGCCAGCAGCCCCCATCGAGGAAGTGAAAAACTGTTTTTT.